Here is one T cell receptor beta chain with its context. Its binding antigen is unknown. No base quality information exists; no much larger clone differs at one position. The sample originates from a study of T cell responses to AZD1222 COVID-19 vaccine (dated by TCRdb to the early 2020s). About the full investigation: Because spike-specific TCR depth and breadth did not differ between the two schedules, AZD1222 recipients who got a second dose at roughly 4 weeks were pooled with those who got a second dose at roughly 12 weeks. Trial participants were enrolled into age subgroups of 18-55, 56-69 and 70-plus years, which contained approximately 150, 28 and 58 TCR-sequenced participants, respectively. TCR sequencing covered roughly 230 trial participants: 200 to 220 given two doses of AZD1222 and some 25 given two doses of MenACWY control vaccine.

Summary of the overall study and its limitations: A significant rise in spike-specific TCR breadth and depth was observed after two AZD1222 doses relative to day 0 and relative to MenACWY recipients. Only six AZD1222 recipients were SARS-CoV-2 seropositive at baseline, limiting conclusions about previously exposed vaccinees. Participants were mostly white British and included more females than males, and it was suggested by the authors that clonal diversity may have been underestimated. In the small 56-69-year group, the increase in depth fell short of significance, most likely because of low power. Epitopes outside the regions mutated in the B.1.351 and B.1.1.7 variants were reportedly recognized by nearly half of the unique spike-specific TCRs. No day 14 peak-response samples were available, so repertoires were characterized only after the peak T cell response. The whole spike protein was spanned by vaccine-associated CD4 TCRs, and dominant responses were seen in regions 160-218 and 743-854.

V is cut by 3 bases and J by 3 bases, and the space between the germline ends is 15 bases. From the germline V gene (reference sequence), CDR1 is LNHNV and CDR2 is YYDKDF. Inclusive of the bounding cysteine and phenylalanine, the CDR3 is 15 residues long. CDR3 DNA only is kept here, 45 bases in frame from base 1. The intended sense of this specimen's time point label: baseline before first vaccination. Vaccinee samples came from UK trials COV001 and COV002, including a single-blind randomized controlled phase 2/3 trial of AZD1222 (ChAdOx1 nCoV-19) in healthy adults. Trial participant PBMC samples were collected at day 0 and day 28 after the second dose for TCRbeta chain sequencing. The CDR3 regions of human TCRbeta chains were analyzed by immunosequencing. Concerning the study's data processing: Repertoire TCRs were checked for matches against a reference library of SARS-CoV-2-specific TCRs that had been generated using the MIRA antigen-specificity platform. Breadth meant the fraction of unique TCRs that were SARS-CoV-2-associated, whereas depth meant the fraction of total T cells that were SARS-CoV-2-associated. Using the MIRA data, each spike-specific TCR was mapped to the spike region that the TCR reacts to and placed in a CD4 or CD8 class. Log10-transformed breadth and depth values were compared by one-way ANOVA with Sidak's multiple comparisons tests. TCRdb re-hosts the immuneACCESS table, in-frame sequences only. Its copies lack some clones; in the studies checked, an unresolved V gene accounts for under half of them, and the cause for the rest is not known. V and J calls and clone size are copied from that table; D and trimming were computed from the DNA. The sample table lists 65,000 or so clones, 84% of them with a count of one. About 10% of the sample comes from the top ten.

The chain couples TRBV15 to TRBJ2-7; the D gene is tentatively TRBD1 or TRBD2, each matching 6 bases. Sample: peripheral blood, taken on day 0 of AZD1222 vaccination. This receptor was identified in an adult in good health. The CDR3 is CATSRDPGEVYEQYF. The DNA is TGTGCCACCAGCAGGGACCCAGGGGAGGTCTACGAGCAGTACTTC.